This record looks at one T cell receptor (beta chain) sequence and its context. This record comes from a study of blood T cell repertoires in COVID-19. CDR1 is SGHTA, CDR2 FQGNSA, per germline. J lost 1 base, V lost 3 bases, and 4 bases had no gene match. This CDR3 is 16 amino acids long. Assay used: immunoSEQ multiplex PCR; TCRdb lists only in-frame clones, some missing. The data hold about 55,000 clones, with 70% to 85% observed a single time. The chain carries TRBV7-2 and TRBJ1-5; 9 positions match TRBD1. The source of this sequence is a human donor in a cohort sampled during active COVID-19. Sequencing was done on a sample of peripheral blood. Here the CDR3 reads CASSLTTGGSNQPQHF. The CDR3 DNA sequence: TGTGCCAGCAGCTTGACGACAGGGGGAAGCAATCAGCCCCAGCATTTT.